The 2 T cell receptor beta chains reported below all come from one sample, sequenced in a study of Graves' ophthalmopathy and Graves' hyperthyroidism. Amplification from RNA transcripts yielded the TCR beta CDR3 regions. First-round RT-PCR with HTBI primers preceded a second-round multiplex PCR. TCRdb re-derived calls from the multiplex PCR reads in MiXCR, one entry per CDR3 protein. Among roughly 1.1 million distinct CDR3 sequences listed, about 40% were seen once. Sequencing was carried out using peripheral blood or thyroid tissue (not recorded which). These receptors were collected from an adult man with Graves' hyperthyroidism.

This clonotype has only one observation. CDR3 amino acids: CASSQGHLSYEQYF. As DNA, the CDR3 is TGTGCCAGCAGTCAAGGACACCTTTCCTACGAGCAGTACTTC. The V gene is TRBV28, the J gene TRBJ2-7; a weak D match, TRBD1 (5 bases). The germline gives CDR1 MDHEN, CDR2 SYDVKM. The germline V and J ends were trimmed by 5 bases and 1 base, with 12 bases remaining between them. CDR3 length: 14 amino acids.

There are many counts of this clonotype. This chain links TRBV19 with TRBJ1-2, with D unclear. This CDR3 region has 12 residues. Trimming shortened V by 2 bases and J by 8 bases, and 9 bases separated the two germline ends. Per germline, CDR1 LNHDA and CDR2 SQIVND (reference sequence). The CDR3 here is CASSISAGGYTF. In nucleotides, the CDR3 is TGTGCCAGTAGTATATCGGCCGGAGGCTACACCTTC.